This T cell receptor (beta chain) came from a study of blood T cell repertoires in COVID-19. The cohort comprised adults aged roughly 18 to 100 years residing in about two dozen US areas. V lost 8 bases and J lost 8; bases outside the gene matches: 12. CDR1 SEHNR and CDR2 FQNEAQ come from the germline V gene (reference sequence). The CDR3 contains 15 residues. The protocol was immunoSEQ multiplex PCR, while the TCRdb copy is restricted to in-frame clones and leaves out a portion. The sample yields 250,000 to 400,000 clones, about nine tenths seen once. The V gene is TRBV7-9, the J gene TRBJ2-1; TRBD2 matches at 10 bases. Sequencing used PBMCs or T cells enriched from blood (not recorded which). This receptor was taken from a man in his 60s who had recovered from COVID-19. DNA of the CDR3: TGTGCCAGCGTCCTGGGAGCGGGAGGGTCCCATGAGCAGTTCTTC. Residues: CASVLGAGGSHEQFF.